These 24 T cell receptor beta chains were sequenced from one sample in a study of human T cells and chemical hapten exposure. Time point described: patch test 1, 2 weeks after DPC sensitization. The treatment is: therapeutic diphenylcyclopropenone sensitization with weekly scalp DPC. MiXCR, run by TCRdb on the RACE reads, gives a single entry per CDR3 protein. The table shows 150,000 to 200,000 distinct CDR3 sequences, with around 13% occurring only once. The material was whole blood, obtained in connection with sensitization to the hapten diphenylcyclopropenone (DPC). These TCRs come from a woman aged 25 to 39 with alopecia areata. Some clones in this sample may be carry-over from other donors' samples.

DNA of the CDR3: TGCAGTGCTAACGGACTAGCGGGAGTGGGCGAGCAGTACTTC. Encoded protein: CSANGLAGVGEQYF. This chain connects TRBV20-1 to TRBJ2-7; 13 positions match TRBD2. The CDR3 sequence is 14 residues long. Germline V gene sequence: CDR1 DFQATT, CDR2 SNEGSKA (reference sequence). J gave up 6 bases and V 4 bases, and 6 bases lay outside the gene matches.

The J gene is TRBJ2-6, the V gene TRBV18; a possible D gene is TRBD2 (5 bases). From germline, CDR1 is KGHSH and CDR2 LQKENI. The CDR3 runs to 20 residues. V lost 0 bases and J lost 1, with 19 bases in between. The CDR3, as DNA: TGTGCCAGCTCACCACCGTTTGTGGCCCGGGGAAGATCTGGGGCCAACGTCCTGACTTTC. This sequence encodes CASSPPFVARGRSGANVLTF. Supplemented by reference TRBV18 and TRBJ2-6, the full variable domain reads NAGVMQNPRHLVRRRGQEARLRCSPMKGHSHVYWYRQLPEEGLKFMVYLQKENIIDESGMPKERFSAEFPKEGPSILRIQQVVRGDSAAYFCASSPPFVARGRSGANVLTFGAGSRLTVL.

This clonotype was recorded at least ten times. The chain couples TRBV7-2 to TRBJ2-3, with 7 bases fitting TRBD2. After removal of 5 bases from V and 0 bases from J, the junction contained 2 bases not matched to a gene. The CDR3 spans 14 residues. Germline CDR1 reads SGHTA; CDR2 reads FQGNSA. CDR3 in amino acids: CASSRSGSTDTQYF. The DNA of the CDR3 is TGTGCCAGCAGCCGTAGCGGGAGCACAGATACGCAGTATTTT.

In its sample, this clonotype was seen many times. This chain joins TRBV7-9 and TRBJ2-1, with D perhaps TRBD1 (6 bases). Trimming took off 6 bases at V and 10 bases at J, with 22 bases between the two ends. The CDR3 runs to 15 residues. The germline CDR1 and CDR2 sequences are SEHNR and FQNEAQ (reference sequence). The CDR3 region is CASRRTGTSSGEQFF. The CDR3 nucleotides read TGTGCCAGCAGGCGTACCGGGACATCCTCGGGCGAGCAGTTCTTC.

The chain has TRBV7-2 and TRBJ2-2; D remains unclear. This CDR3 has 14 residues. V was shortened by 3 bases and J by 0 bases, with 5 bases between the two germline ends. Looked up from germline, CDR1 is SGHTA and CDR2 is FQGNSA. CDR3: CASSFGANTGELFF. The CDR3 region has the DNA TGTGCCAGCAGCTTTGGCGCGAACACCGGGGAGCTGTTTTTT. Combining the CDR3 with reference TRBV7-2 and TRBJ2-2 gives the whole variable domain GAGVSQSPSNKVTEKGKDVELRCDPISGHTALYWYRQSLGQGLEFLIYFQGNSAPDKSGLPSDRFSAERTGGSVSTLTIQRTQQEDSAVYLCASSFGANTGELFFGEGSRLTVL.

This clonotype appeared a few times. The rearrangement uses TRBV30 and TRBJ2-1; the match to TRBD2 covers 11 bases. The germline gives CDR1 GTSNPN, CDR2 SVGIG (reference sequence). The trim removed 0 bases at V and 4 bases at J, leaving 8 bases unmatched. CDR3 length: 17 residues. CDR3 amino acids: CAWSVSVTSGTYNEQFF. The CDR3 coding sequence is TGTGCCTGGAGTGTGTCCGTGACTAGCGGGACGTACAATGAGCAGTTCTTC.

Only a few counts were recorded for this clonotype. CDR3 bases: TGCAGCGTTGACCAACAGGGACGTGGTGGCTACACCTTC. It yields the protein CSVDQQGRGGYTF. The V gene is TRBV29-1, the J gene TRBJ1-2; TRBD1 is a possible D gene (6 bases). This CDR3 has 13 amino acids. Trimming stripped 3 bases from V and 7 bases from J, with 15 bases between. From germline, CDR1 is SQVTM and CDR2 ANQGSEA.

At least ten counts were recorded for this clonotype. The V gene is TRBV20-1, the J gene TRBJ2-2; the D gene is possibly TRBD2 (5 bases). The CDR3 has 13 amino acids. CDR1 and CDR2 from the germline V gene are DFQATT and SNEGSKA (reference sequence). The V gene lost 1 base and the J gene lost 6 bases, with 9 bases spanning the gap. The CDR3 loop is CSARVEAPGELFF. The CDR3 DNA sequence: TGCAGTGCTAGAGTGGAGGCCCCCGGGGAGCTGTTTTTT.

Many counts were recorded for this clonotype. The V and J genes are TRBV11-2 and TRBJ1-6; no definite D call. In germline, CDR1 is SGHAT, CDR2 FQNNGV. This CDR3 is built from 13 residues. V lost 7 bases and J 10 bases, leaving 14 bases between the germline ends. The DNA of the CDR3 is TGTGCCAGCAAATGGACCGACTGGTCACCCCTCCACTTT. It encodes CASKWTDWSPLHF.

At least ten counts were recorded for this clonotype. This chain uses TRBV19 with TRBJ1-2; 8 nucleotides match TRBD1. The germline V gene encodes CDR1 LNHDA and CDR2 SQIVND (reference sequence). The CDR3 is 16 residues long. V lost 6 bases, J lost 4 bases, and 13 bases stayed unmatched. The CDR3 reads CASSSILQGDVYGYTF. CDR3 in DNA: TGTGCCAGTAGCTCCATTCTACAGGGGGATGTCTATGGCTACACCTTC.

This clonotype was counted a few times. The J gene is TRBJ1-1, the V gene TRBV4-2; D is perhaps TRBD1 (5 bases). The CDR3 has 14 amino acids. Between the trimmed V and J ends, which lost 4 bases and 7 bases, there was a span of 16 bases. Germline CDR1 LGHNA, CDR2 YNFKEQ. Written as DNA, the CDR3 is TGTGCCAGCAGCCCCGAGGGGACGACTAATGAAGCTTTCTTT. Its translation is CASSPEGTTNEAFF.

The V and J genes are TRBV30 and TRBJ1-5; the match to TRBD1 covers 9 bases. V lost 3 bases to trimming and J lost 5 bases; unmatched junction nucleotides: 2. This CDR3 is 13 amino acids long. The germline V gene encodes CDR1 GTSNPN and CDR2 SVGIG (reference sequence). In DNA, the CDR3 is TGTGCCTGGAGCGGGACAGGGCATCAGCCCCAGCATTTT. This sequence encodes CAWSGTGHQPQHF.

The table lists this clonotype with a few counts. This chain links TRBV5-1 with TRBJ1-2, with 7 bases aligning to TRBD1. The CDR3 spans 14 residues. Looked up from germline, CDR1 is SGHRS and CDR2 is YFSETQ. V was clipped by 1 base and J by 6 bases; unmatched bases: 6. Here the CDR3 DNA reads TGCGCCAGCAGCTTGCTGGGACAGACTGATGGCTACACCTTC. Protein sequence: CASSLLGQTDGYTF.

This clonotype was detected only a few times. This chain links TRBV3-1 with TRBJ1-2; 8 bases line up with TRBD1. This CDR3 is 15 amino acids long. Germline assignment: CDR1 LGHDT and CDR2 YNNKEL (reference sequence). V lost 5 bases to trimming and J lost 6 bases; unmatched junction nucleotides: 11. The CDR3 loop reads CASSWVRQGKDGYTF. The CDR3 DNA follows: TGTGCCAGCAGCTGGGTACGACAGGGGAAGGATGGCTACACCTTC. Combining the CDR3 with reference TRBV3-1 and TRBJ1-2 gives the whole variable domain DTAVSQTPKYLVTQMGNDKSIKCEQNLGHDTMYWYKQDSKKFLKIMFSYNNKELIINETVPNRFSPKSPDKAHLNLHINSLELGDSAVYFCASSWVRQGKDGYTFGSGTRLTVV.

The CDR3 bases are TGCAGCGTGGGGGTTACAGGGTATTCAGCTTTCTTT. Its protein is CSVGVTGYSAFF. This chain uses TRBV29-1 with TRBJ1-1; tentative D call: TRBD1 (6 bases). Trimming removed 6 bases from V and 10 bases from J, with 18 bases in between. CDR1 SQVTM and CDR2 ANQGSEA come from the germline V gene. The CDR3 runs 12 residues.

The chain is built from TRBV12-3 or TRBV12-4 and TRBJ1-2; D may be TRBD1 (5 bases). The V end lost 7 bases, the J end lost 4 bases, and 16 bases lay between the germline ends. CDR3 length: 14 residues. CDR3 nucleotides: TGTGCCAGCAATTCCAAAGGGGTTTCCTATGGCTACACCTTC. It specifies CASNSKGVSYGYTF.

This clonotype came up a few times. The chain combines TRBV7-3 with TRBJ1-5; possible D gene TRBD1, 5 bases. V was clipped by 5 bases and J by 0 bases, with 20 bases between them. The CDR3 consists of 18 residues. Germline loops: CDR1 SGHTA, CDR2 FQGTGA. This chain's CDR3 is CASSQQLSGTDSNQPQHF. DNA for the CDR3: TGTGCCAGCAGCCAACAACTTTCCGGGACGGATAGCAATCAGCCCCAGCATTTT.

The chain uses TRBV28 and TRBJ2-1, with D possibly called TRBD1 or TRBD2 (6 bases each). This CDR3 is built from 13 residues. The germline V and J ends were trimmed by 3 bases and 8 bases, with 11 bases remaining between them. The V gene's germline CDR1 is MDHEN and CDR2 SYDVKM. Here the CDR3 reads CASSLVGGHEQFF. CDR3 DNA: TGTGCCAGCAGTTTGGTCGGGGGCCATGAGCAGTTCTTC.

The gene calls are TRBV19 and TRBJ1-6; no definite D call. The CDR3 extends over 12 amino acids. Germline V gene data show CDR1 as LNHDA and CDR2 as SQIVND (reference sequence). V dropped 3 bases and J dropped 8 bases, with 5 bases sitting between them. The CDR3 DNA is TGTGCCAGTAGTATTAGTGATTCACCCCTCCACTTT. It is translated as CASSISDSPLHF.

This rearrangement joins TRBV9 to TRBJ2-3, with 8 positions matching TRBD1. V lost 0 bases to trimming and J lost 3 bases; unmatched junction nucleotides: 6. The CDR3 runs to 16 residues. CDR1 is SGDLS and CDR2 is YYNGEE in the germline V gene. Here the CDR3 DNA reads TGTGCCAGCAGCGTAGATCCAGGGGGCGGAACAGATACGCAGTATTTT. As protein: CASSVDPGGGTDTQYF.

This clonotype has just a few counts. The gene calls are TRBV11-3 and TRBJ1-1; D may be TRBD1 (6 bases). Per the germline V gene, CDR1 is SGHNT and CDR2 is YENEEA. The CDR3 sequence is 16 residues long. Trimming stripped 2 bases from V and 5 bases from J, with 18 bases between. The CDR3 sequence: CASSLKPQGWKTEAFF. In nucleotides, the CDR3 is TGTGCCAGCAGCTTAAAGCCACAGGGTTGGAAGACTGAAGCTTTCTTT.

V gene TRBV5-1 combines with J gene TRBJ2-2, with no clear D. V lost 3 bases and J lost 4, with 7 bases in between. This CDR3 is 13 amino acids long. CDR1 and CDR2 (germline): SGHRS, YFSETQ. This chain's CDR3 is CASSSTTTGELFF. The CDR3 bases are TGCGCCAGCAGCTCGACAACCACCGGGGAGCTGTTTTTT.

The CDR3 protein is CASSPHSPDRQFF. CDR3 coding DNA: TGTGCCAGCAGCCCCCATAGTCCTGATAGGCAGTTCTTC. The rearrangement uses TRBV7-6 and TRBJ2-1; D is unclear. Germline V gives CDR1 SGHVS, CDR2 FNYEAQ. The CDR3 loop spans 13 amino acids. V was trimmed by 5 bases and J by 12 bases, leaving 17 bases between them.

This clonotype was seen ten or more times. This chain links TRBV6-1 with TRBJ1-5; D is ambiguous. V was cut by 5 bases and J by 1 base, with 0 bases left in between. Germline lookup yields CDR1 MNHNS and CDR2 SASEGT. CDR3 size: 11 residues. DNA of the CDR3: TGTGCCAGCAGTAGCAATCAGCCCCAGCATTTT. As protein: CASSSNQPQHF.